The 8 T cell receptor beta chains below were found in one sample sequenced in a study of T cell responses to AZD1222 COVID-19 vaccine. Sequencing used immunoSEQ multiplex PCR; TCRdb keeps in-frame clones, though not all of them. The sample has about 78,000 clones, 85% to 90% seen once. This material consisted of peripheral blood, taken 28 days after the second AZD1222 dose. The receptor source for this set is an adult who received the AZD1222 COVID-19 vaccine.

The J gene is TRBJ2-7, the V gene TRBV7-2; 7 nucleotides line up with TRBD1. This CDR3 has 15 amino acids. Germline lookup yields CDR1 SGHTA and CDR2 FQGNSA. V gave up 5 bases and J gave up 2 bases; unmatched junction bases: 9. CDR3 sequence (DNA): TGTGCCAGCAGCCCAAGGACAGGATTTCCCTACGAGCAGTACTTC. This sequence encodes CASSPRTGFPYEQYF.

V usage is TRBV6-6 and J usage is TRBJ2-1; weak D call: TRBD1 (5 bases). CDR3 length: 16 amino acids. Trimming left V 2 bases short and J 0 bases short, with 11 bases between. Per germline, CDR1 MNHNY and CDR2 SVGAGI (reference sequence). CDR3 DNA sequence: TGTGCCAGCAGTTACCGAGCAGGGCACTCCTACAATGAGCAGTTCTTC. Its protein is CASSYRAGHSYNEQFF.

The chain employs TRBV5-4 and TRBJ2-1; D call uncertain. CDR3 length: 13 residues. Germline V lookup: CDR1 SGHNT, CDR2 YYREEE (reference sequence). V lost 1 base and J lost 0, with 2 bases in between. CDR3 bases: TGTGCCAGCAGCTTGAGCTCCTACAATGAGCAGTTCTTC. Encoded protein: CASSLSSYNEQFF.

This sequence joins TRBV6-5 and TRBJ2-7, with 7 bases matching TRBD1. CDR3 length: 15 amino acids. The V and J ends lost 5 bases and 3 bases, in that order; junction bases with no gene match: 10. In germline, CDR1 is MNHEY, CDR2 SVGAGI. The CDR3 region has the DNA TGTGCCAGCAGTACCGAAGGGGGCCGGCTCTACGAGCAGTACTTC. The encoded protein is CASSTEGGRLYEQYF.

This clone was seen only once. V usage is TRBV9 and J usage is TRBJ2-1; 12 nucleotides align to TRBD1. Germline V gene lookup returns CDR1 SGDLS and CDR2 YYNGEE. The J segment lost 6 bases and the V segment lost 2 bases, leaving 6 bases of the junction unmatched. The length of the CDR3 is 16 residues. The CDR3 bases are TGTGCCAGCAGCGTGGGACAGGGGGCGTTAGTCAATGAGCAGTTCTTC. Protein product: CASSVGQGALVNEQFF.

The chain employs TRBV12-3 or TRBV12-4 and TRBJ1-2, with 8 bases identical to TRBD1. This CDR3 region has 13 residues. Unmatched junction bases numbered 7, after V lost 5 bases and J lost 8 bases. The chain's CDR3 is CASSPGTGLGYTF. In DNA form, the CDR3 reads TGTGCCAGCAGTCCCGGGACAGGTCTAGGCTACACCTTC.

The chain joins TRBV24-1 to TRBJ1-1; no firm D call. V lost 7 bases and J 0 bases, leaving 14 bases between the germline ends. Germline V CDR1 and CDR2: KGHDR, SFDVKD. This CDR3 is 15 amino acids long. The DNA for the CDR3 is TGTGCCACCAGACCAGATTCGCCACTGAACACTGAAGCTTTCTTT. Translating gives CATRPDSPLNTEAFF.

The CDR3 protein is CASSDGGVGDNEQFF. The CDR3 DNA reads TGTGCCAGCAGTGATGGCGGGGTCGGTGACAATGAGCAGTTCTTC. This chain connects TRBV6-1 to TRBJ2-1; TRBD2 might be the D (6 bases). The germline V and J ends were trimmed by 3 bases and 5 bases, with 14 bases remaining between them. CDR3 length equals 15 residues. In germline, CDR1 is MNHNS, CDR2 SASEGT.